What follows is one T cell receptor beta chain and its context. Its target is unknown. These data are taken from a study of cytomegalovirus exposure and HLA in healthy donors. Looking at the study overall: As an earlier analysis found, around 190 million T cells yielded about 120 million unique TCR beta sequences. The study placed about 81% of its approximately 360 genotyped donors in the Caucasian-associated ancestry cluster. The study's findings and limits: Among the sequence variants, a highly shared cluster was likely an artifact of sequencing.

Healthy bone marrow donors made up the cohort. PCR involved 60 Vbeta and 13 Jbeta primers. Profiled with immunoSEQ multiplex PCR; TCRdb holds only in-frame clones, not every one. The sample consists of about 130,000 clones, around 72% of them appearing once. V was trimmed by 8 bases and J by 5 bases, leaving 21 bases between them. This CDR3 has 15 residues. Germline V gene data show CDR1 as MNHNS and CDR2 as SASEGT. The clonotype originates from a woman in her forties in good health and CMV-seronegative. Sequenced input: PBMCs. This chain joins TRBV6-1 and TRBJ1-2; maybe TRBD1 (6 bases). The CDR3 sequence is CASGMTGDSRYGYTF. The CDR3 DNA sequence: TGTGCCAGCGGAATGACAGGCGATTCGAGATATGGCTACACCTTC.